One and the same sample provided the 24 T cell receptor beta chains below, sequenced in a study of cytomegalovirus exposure and HLA in healthy donors. Primers: 60 Vbeta forward and 13 Jbeta reverse. The protocol was immunoSEQ multiplex PCR, while the TCRdb copy is restricted to in-frame clones and leaves out a portion. The sample shows about 200,000 clones, 75% to 85% of them seen only once. Sequenced: PBMCs. Receptors were obtained from a woman aged 50 to 60 in good health and CMV-seropositive.

The chain carries TRBV28 and TRBJ2-7; TRBD1 agrees at 9 bases. Germline V CDR1 and CDR2: MDHEN, SYDVKM. The CDR3 has 14 residues. Germline trimming cut 6 bases from V and 2 bases from J; bases unmatched to any gene: 5. The CDR3 DNA follows: TGTGCCAGCAGAACTGGGACAGGGACCTACGAGCAGTACTTC. Its protein is CASRTGTGTYEQYF.

The chain combines TRBV6-1 with TRBJ1-3; weak D call: TRBD1 (5 bases). Looked up from germline, CDR1 is MNHNS and CDR2 is SASEGT. The CDR3 length is 16 residues. V lost 2 bases, J lost 4 bases, and 15 bases lay in between. The CDR3 is CASSERVAGPGNTIYF. In DNA, the CDR3 is TGTGCCAGCAGTGAAAGGGTAGCGGGGCCAGGAAACACCATATATTTT.

V and J are TRBV19 and TRBJ1-3; tentative D call: TRBD1 (6 bases). The CDR3 spans 15 residues. The ends were cut back, 8 bases at V and 4 bases at J, with 18 bases in the middle. The V gene's germline CDR1 is LNHDA and CDR2 SQIVND (reference sequence). CDR3 in DNA: TGTGCCAGTCACGAGGCAGGGACAAGAGGAAACACCATATATTTT. It encodes CASHEAGTRGNTIYF.

CDR3 region: CASSQESSGSPSSYEQYF. DNA for the CDR3: TGCGCCAGCAGCCAAGAATCCAGCGGGAGCCCTAGCTCCTACGAGCAGTACTTC. The rearrangement joins TRBV4-1 to TRBJ2-7, with 8 bases lining up with TRBD2. Germline CDR1 reads MGHRA; CDR2 reads YSYEKL. CDR3 length: 18 amino acids. V trimming: 0 bases; J trimming: 0 bases; junction bases outside the gene matches: 10.

The rearrangement links TRBV2 to TRBJ1-1; tentative D call: TRBD1 (5 bases). CDR3 size: 16 residues. CDR1 is SNHLY, CDR2 FYNNEI, per germline. V lost 5 bases and J 5 bases, leaving 21 bases between the germline ends. CDR3 coding DNA: TGTGCCAGCAGTAGAAGACAGTTCTTGGACACGACTGAAGCTTTCTTT. This codes for CASSRRQFLDTTEAFF.

The chain has TRBV19 and TRBJ2-1; 10 nucleotides line up with TRBD2. Trimming at V came to 3 bases and at J to 8 bases, leaving 4 bases not matched to a gene. Germline V gene sequence: CDR1 LNHDA, CDR2 SQIVND (reference sequence). There are 14 residues in the CDR3. The CDR3 loop reads CASSIGTSVDEQFF. For the CDR3, the DNA is TGTGCCAGTAGTATCGGGACTAGCGTTGATGAGCAGTTCTTC.

CDR3 DNA sequence: TGTGCCAGCAGCTTATCCCTAGGCTACGAGCAGTACTTC. Amino acids: CASSLSLGYEQYF. The chain carries TRBV7-2 and TRBJ2-7; D call uncertain. V lost 2 bases, J lost 3 bases, and 8 bases lay in between. There are 13 residues in the CDR3. Germline CDR1 and CDR2: SGHTA and FQGNSA.

Only one count was recorded for this clone. This chain uses TRBV19 with TRBJ2-1; the match to TRBD1 covers 9 bases. The CDR3 is 15 residues long. V lost 4 bases to trimming and J lost 8 bases; unmatched junction nucleotides: 9. Germline loops: CDR1 LNHDA, CDR2 SQIVND (reference sequence). CDR3 in DNA: TGTGCCAGTAGTAAGCCGGGACAGGGTACCCATGAGCAGTTCTTC. This translates into CASSKPGQGTHEQFF. The variable domain in full, completed from reference TRBV19 and TRBJ2-1, reads DGGITQSPKYLFRKEGQNVTLSCEQNLNHDAMYWYRQDPGQGLRLIYYSQIVNDFQKGDIAEGYSVSREKKESFPLTVTSAQKNPTAFYLCASSKPGQGTHEQFFGPGTRLTVL.

The chain carries TRBV28 and TRBJ1-4, with a weak D call TRBD1 (5 bases). Germline CDR1 reads MDHEN; CDR2 reads SYDVKM. Trimming left V 4 bases short and J 2 bases short, with 14 bases between. This CDR3 region has 16 residues. The chain's CDR3 is CASSYSRALTNEKLFF. The CDR3 DNA follows: TGTGCCAGCAGTTACTCCAGGGCTCTGACTAATGAAAAACTGTTTTTT.

CDR3 residues: CASSQLWGDEKLFF. The CDR3 DNA is TGCGCCAGCAGTCAACTCTGGGGGGATGAAAAACTGTTTTTT. The chain joins TRBV23-1 to TRBJ1-4; tentative D call: TRBD1 (5 bases). TRBV23-1 is known as an ORF, though its function is uncertain. V lost 2 bases, J lost 6 bases, and 10 bases lay in between. This CDR3 region has 14 residues.

The chain combines TRBV4-2 with TRBJ1-2; no firm D call. Germline V gene lookup returns CDR1 LGHNA and CDR2 YNFKEQ. The CDR3 is 14 amino acids. Trimming took off 0 bases at V and 2 bases at J, with 7 bases between the two ends. CDR3 region: CASSQDRQNYGYTF. The CDR3 DNA reads as TGTGCCAGCAGCCAAGATCGTCAGAACTATGGCTACACCTTC.

V usage is TRBV6-5 and J usage is TRBJ2-3; TRBD2 agrees at 10 bases. Looked up from germline, CDR1 is MNHEY and CDR2 is SVGAGI. V lost 6 bases to trimming and J lost 6 bases; unmatched junction nucleotides: 9. The CDR3 contains 15 residues. CDR3 nucleotide sequence: TGTGCCAGCAGGCATACTAGCGGGGAGGGGGATACGCAGTATTTT. Translating it yields CASRHTSGEGDTQYF.

This clone was observed a few times. The chain links TRBV5-1 to TRBJ2-7, with unresolved D. Germline V gene lookup returns CDR1 SGHRS and CDR2 YFSETQ. V was clipped by 2 bases and J by 0 bases, with 3 bases between them. CDR3 length: 12 amino acids. The CDR3 nucleotides are TGCGCCAGCAGCTTTAGCTCCTACGAGCAGTACTTC. Protein: CASSFSSYEQYF.

The table lists this clone with a few counts. The chain carries TRBV7-2 and TRBJ2-6, with 8 bases lining up with TRBD1. The germline gives CDR1 SGHTA, CDR2 FQGNSA. V gave up 4 bases and J gave up 3 bases; unmatched junction bases: 8. This CDR3 is built from 17 residues. The CDR3 DNA reads as TGTGCCAGCAGCTCCGGACAGGGCGTTTTTGGGGCCAACGTCCTGACTTTC. Translating gives CASSSGQGVFGANVLTF.

This sequence joins TRBV28 and TRBJ2-5; D might be TRBD1 (5 bases). Germline V gene sequence: CDR1 MDHEN, CDR2 SYDVKM. The length of the CDR3 is 14 residues. Trimming removed 3 bases from V and 4 bases from J, with 12 bases in between. The chain's CDR3 is CASSFQGAGETQYF. Written as DNA, the CDR3 is TGTGCCAGCAGTTTTCAAGGGGCTGGAGAGACCCAGTACTTC. Full variable domain (outside the CDR3, taken from reference TRBV28 and TRBJ2-5): DVKVTQSSRYLVKRTGEKVFLECVQDMDHENMFWYRQDPGLGLRLIYFSYDVKMKEKGDIPEGYSVSREKKERFSLILESASTNQTSMYLCASSFQGAGETQYFGPGTRLLVL.

The chain is built from TRBV6-5 and TRBJ1-2; weak D call: TRBD1 (5 bases). The length of the CDR3 is 14 residues. V was trimmed by 5 bases and J by 5 bases, leaving 15 bases between them. In germline, CDR1 is MNHEY, CDR2 SVGAGI. CDR3 in DNA: TGTGCCAGCAGTGAAATGAGTGACAGTTATGGCTACACCTTC. Translated: CASSEMSDSYGYTF.

The chain uses TRBV7-3 and TRBJ2-6; D is possibly TRBD2 (7 bases). Germline CDR1 is SGHTA and CDR2 is FQGTGA. The CDR3 loop spans 16 amino acids. V lost 1 base and J lost 2, with 9 bases in between. The CDR3 DNA reads TGTGCCAGCAGCTTAATGGGGGGGCCTGGGGCCAACGTCCTGACTTTC. This encodes CASSLMGGPGANVLTF.

The rearrangement uses TRBV5-1 and TRBJ2-2, with 9 bases fitting TRBD1. Germline CDR1 SGHRS, CDR2 YFSETQ. The length of the CDR3 is 16 residues. The V gene end was trimmed by 3 bases and the J gene end by 6 bases; junction bases not matched to a gene: 9. The CDR3 region has the DNA TGCGCCAGCAGCTGGACGGGACAGGGATTCGCCGGGGAGCTGTTTTTT. Translated, it gives CASSWTGQGFAGELFF. The full variable domain, with the rest looked up from reference TRBV5-1 and TRBJ2-2, is KAGVTQTPRYLIKTRGQQVTLSCSPISGHRSVSWYQQTPGQGLQFLFEYFSETQRNKGNFPGRFSGRQFSNSRSEMNVSTLELGDSALYLCASSWTGQGFAGELFFGEGSRLTVL.

This chain links TRBV6-1 with TRBJ1-5; D may be TRBD1 (5 bases). The CDR3 is 14 amino acids. V lost 5 bases, J lost 0 bases, and 8 bases lay in between. Per the germline V gene, CDR1 is MNHNS and CDR2 is SASEGT. CDR3 sequence reads: CASSQGISNQPQHF. As DNA, the CDR3 is TGTGCCAGCAGTCAGGGTATTAGCAATCAGCCCCAGCATTTT.

The V call is TRBV6-6, the J call TRBJ2-7, with D possibly being TRBD1 (6 bases). The CDR3 has 13 residues. Germline V gene data show CDR1 as MNHNY and CDR2 as SVGAGI (reference sequence). Trimming shortened V by 3 bases and J by 6 bases, and 12 bases separated the two germline ends. CDR3 amino acids: CASSYFPGVEQYF. DNA for the CDR3: TGTGCCAGCAGTTATTTCCCAGGGGTCGAGCAGTACTTC.

The chain uses TRBV7-9 and TRBJ2-1; 7 nucleotides line up with TRBD1. Germline CDR1 and CDR2: SEHNR and FQNEAQ (reference sequence). The CDR3 is 14 residues long. The V and J ends lost 4 bases and 7 bases, in that order; junction bases with no gene match: 7. CDR3 protein: CASSSRTGANEQFF. The CDR3 DNA sequence: TGTGCCAGCAGCTCCCGAACAGGGGCAAATGAGCAGTTCTTC.

V is TRBV9 and J is TRBJ1-6; D unclear. There are 13 residues in the CDR3. V lost 0 bases to trimming and J lost 9 bases, with 7 bases between them. Germline CDR1 is SGDLS and CDR2 is YYNGEE. Here the CDR3 reads CASSVAQVSPLHF. In DNA form, the CDR3 reads TGTGCCAGCAGCGTAGCTCAGGTTTCACCCCTCCACTTT.

The rearrangement links TRBV7-2 to TRBJ2-2; 9 bases are shared with TRBD2. The CDR3 runs to 17 residues. With V trimmed by 1 base and J by 1 base, 4 bases remained unmatched. From germline, CDR1 is SGHTA and CDR2 FQGNSA. Here the CDR3 reads CASSLDLAGLNTGELFF. CDR3 in DNA: TGTGCCAGCAGCTTAGACCTAGCGGGGCTGAACACCGGGGAGCTGTTTTTT.

In DNA form, the CDR3 reads TGTGCCAGCAGTTTAACCGGGACAGGGGCGTCAGATACGCAGTATTTT. It translates to CASSLTGTGASDTQYF. The rearrangement joins TRBV28 to TRBJ2-3; 10 nucleotides match TRBD1. This CDR3 region has 16 residues. Germline CDR1 MDHEN, CDR2 SYDVKM. Trimming took 2 bases from V and 4 from J; bases not matched to a gene: 6.